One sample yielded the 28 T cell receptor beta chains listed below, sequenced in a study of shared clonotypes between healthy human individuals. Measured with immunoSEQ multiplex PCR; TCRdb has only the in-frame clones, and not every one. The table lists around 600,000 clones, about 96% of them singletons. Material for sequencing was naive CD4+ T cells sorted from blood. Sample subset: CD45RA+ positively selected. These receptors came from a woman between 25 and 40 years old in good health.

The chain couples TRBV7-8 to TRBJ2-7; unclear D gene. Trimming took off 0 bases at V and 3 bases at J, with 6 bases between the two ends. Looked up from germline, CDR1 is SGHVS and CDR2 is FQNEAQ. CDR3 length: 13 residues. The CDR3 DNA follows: TGTGCCAGCAGCTTAGCCACAGACTACGAGCAGTACTTC. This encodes CASSLATDYEQYF.

CDR3 DNA sequence: TGCGCCAGCAGCTTGGACCCGGGCGGGGAGCTGTTTTTT. Translation: CASSLDPGGELFF. V and J are TRBV5-1 and TRBJ2-2; D call uncertain. The CDR3 covers 13 residues. V was cut by 0 bases and J by 7 bases, with 7 bases left in between. The V gene's germline CDR1 is SGHRS and CDR2 YFSETQ.

In DNA, the CDR3 is TGCAGCGTTGCCAGAGGGGGTAATCAGCCCCAGCATTTT. It encodes CSVARGGNQPQHF. The genes are TRBV29-1 and TRBJ1-5; a weak D match, TRBD1 (6 bases). CDR3 length: 13 residues. The germline CDR1 and CDR2 sequences are SQVTM and ANQGSEA. The V and J ends lost 4 bases and 4 bases respectively, with 11 bases between them. Full variable domain (outside the CDR3, taken from reference TRBV29-1 and TRBJ1-5): SAVISQKPSRDICQRGTSLTIQCQVDSQVTMMFWYRQQPGQSLTLIATANQGSEATYESGFVIDKFPISRPNLTFSTLTVSNMSPEDSSIYLCSVARGGNQPQHFGDGTRLSIL.

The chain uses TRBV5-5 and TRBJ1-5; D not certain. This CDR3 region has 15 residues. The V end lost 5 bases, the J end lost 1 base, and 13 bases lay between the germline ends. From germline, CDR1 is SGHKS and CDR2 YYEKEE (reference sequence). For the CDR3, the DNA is TGTGCCAGCAGGGAGTCGGCCCGAAGCAATCAGCCCCAGCATTTT. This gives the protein CASRESARSNQPQHF.

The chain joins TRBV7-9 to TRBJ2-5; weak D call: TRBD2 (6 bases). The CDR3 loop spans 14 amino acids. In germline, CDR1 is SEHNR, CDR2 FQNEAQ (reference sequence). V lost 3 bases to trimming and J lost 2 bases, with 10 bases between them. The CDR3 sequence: CASSFPSAQETQYF. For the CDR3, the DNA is TGTGCCAGCAGCTTCCCTAGCGCGCAAGAGACCCAGTACTTC.

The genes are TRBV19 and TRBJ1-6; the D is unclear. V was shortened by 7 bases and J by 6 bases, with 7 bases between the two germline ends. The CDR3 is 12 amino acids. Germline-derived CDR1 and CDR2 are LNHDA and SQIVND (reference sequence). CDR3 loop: CASNQINSPLHF. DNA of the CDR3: TGTGCCAGTAACCAGATTAATTCACCCCTCCACTTT. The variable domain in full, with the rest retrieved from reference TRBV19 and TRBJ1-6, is DGGITQSPKYLFRKEGQNVTLSCEQNLNHDAMYWYRQDPGQGLRLIYYSQIVNDFQKGDIAEGYSVSREKKESFPLTVTSAQKNPTAFYLCASNQINSPLHFGNGTRLTVT.

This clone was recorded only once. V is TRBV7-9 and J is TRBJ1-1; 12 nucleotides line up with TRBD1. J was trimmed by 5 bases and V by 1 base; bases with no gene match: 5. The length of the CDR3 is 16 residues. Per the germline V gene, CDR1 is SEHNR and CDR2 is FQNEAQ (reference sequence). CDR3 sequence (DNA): TGTGCCAGCAGCTTAGGGGACAGGGGGCTGGGAACTGAAGCTTTCTTT. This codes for CASSLGDRGLGTEAFF.

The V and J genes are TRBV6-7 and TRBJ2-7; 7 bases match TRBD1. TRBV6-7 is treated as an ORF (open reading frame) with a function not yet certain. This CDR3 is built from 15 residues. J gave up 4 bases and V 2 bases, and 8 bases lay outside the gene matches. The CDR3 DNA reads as TGTGCCAGCAGTTACGCTAGGGACAGTCTTTACGAGCAGTACTTC. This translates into CASSYARDSLYEQYF.

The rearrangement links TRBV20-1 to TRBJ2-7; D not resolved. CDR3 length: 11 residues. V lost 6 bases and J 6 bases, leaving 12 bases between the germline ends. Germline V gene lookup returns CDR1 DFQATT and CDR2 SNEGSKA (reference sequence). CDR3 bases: TGCAGTGCACTCGGCCCGAGCGAGCAGTACTTC. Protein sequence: CSALGPSEQYF.

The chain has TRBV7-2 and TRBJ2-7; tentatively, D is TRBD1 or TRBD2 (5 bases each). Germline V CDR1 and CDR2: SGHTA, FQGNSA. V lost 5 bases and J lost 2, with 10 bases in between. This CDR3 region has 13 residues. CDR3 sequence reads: CASSPGLPYEQYF. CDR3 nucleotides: TGTGCCAGCAGCCCGGGGCTACCCTACGAGCAGTACTTC.

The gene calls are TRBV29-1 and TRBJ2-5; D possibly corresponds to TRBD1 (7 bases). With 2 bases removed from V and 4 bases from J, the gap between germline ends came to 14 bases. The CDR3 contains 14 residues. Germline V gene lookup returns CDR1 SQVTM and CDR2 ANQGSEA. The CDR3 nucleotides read TGCAGCGTTGAATCCAGGGGGGTCAGAGAGACCCAGTACTTC. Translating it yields CSVESRGVRETQYF.

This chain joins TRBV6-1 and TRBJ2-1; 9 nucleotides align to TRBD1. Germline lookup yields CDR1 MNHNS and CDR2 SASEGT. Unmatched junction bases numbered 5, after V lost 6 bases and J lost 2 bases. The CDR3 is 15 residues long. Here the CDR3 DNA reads TGTGCCAGCAGACGTGACAGGGGGGCCTACAATGAGCAGTTCTTC. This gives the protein CASRRDRGAYNEQFF.

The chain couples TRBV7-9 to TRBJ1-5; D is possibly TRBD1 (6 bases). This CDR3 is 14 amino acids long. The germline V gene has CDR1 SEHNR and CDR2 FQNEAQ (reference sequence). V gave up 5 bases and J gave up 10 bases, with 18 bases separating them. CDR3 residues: CASSDPGQNAPQHF. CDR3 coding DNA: TGTGCCAGCAGCGATCCGGGACAAAATGCTCCCCAGCATTTT.

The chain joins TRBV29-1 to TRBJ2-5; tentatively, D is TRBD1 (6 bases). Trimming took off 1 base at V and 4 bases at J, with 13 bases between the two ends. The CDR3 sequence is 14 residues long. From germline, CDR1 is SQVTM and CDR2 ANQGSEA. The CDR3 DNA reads TGCAGCGTTGAAGGGCCACAGGGCCGAGAGACCCAGTACTTC. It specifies CSVEGPQGRETQYF.

CDR3 DNA sequence: TGCGCCAGCAGCTTGGGGTATACTAATGAAAAACTGTTTTTT. The encoded protein is CASSLGYTNEKLFF. The V call is TRBV5-1, the J call TRBJ1-4, with D hard to call. Germline CDR1 and CDR2: SGHRS and YFSETQ. Between the trimmed V and J ends, which lost 0 bases and 2 bases, there was a span of 5 bases. This CDR3 has 14 residues.

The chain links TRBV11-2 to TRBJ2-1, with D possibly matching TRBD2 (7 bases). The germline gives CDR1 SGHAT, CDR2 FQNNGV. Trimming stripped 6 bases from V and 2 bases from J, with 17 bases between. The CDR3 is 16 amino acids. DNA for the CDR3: TGTGCCAGCAGTCCCCCAGGGGCGGGAGCCTACAATGAGCAGTTCTTC. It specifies CASSPPGAGAYNEQFF.

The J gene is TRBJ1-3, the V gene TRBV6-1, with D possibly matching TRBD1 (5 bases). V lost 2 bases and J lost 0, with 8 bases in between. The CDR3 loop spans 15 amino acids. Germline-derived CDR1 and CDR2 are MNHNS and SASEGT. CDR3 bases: TGTGCCAGCAGTGAACAGGGCCTCTCTGGAAACACCATATATTTT. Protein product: CASSEQGLSGNTIYF.

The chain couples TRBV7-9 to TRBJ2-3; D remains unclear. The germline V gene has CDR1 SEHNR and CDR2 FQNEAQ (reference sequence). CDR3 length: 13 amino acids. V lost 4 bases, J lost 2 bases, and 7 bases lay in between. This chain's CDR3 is CASSSLYTDTQYF. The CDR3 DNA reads TGTGCCAGCAGCTCCCTCTACACAGATACGCAGTATTTT.

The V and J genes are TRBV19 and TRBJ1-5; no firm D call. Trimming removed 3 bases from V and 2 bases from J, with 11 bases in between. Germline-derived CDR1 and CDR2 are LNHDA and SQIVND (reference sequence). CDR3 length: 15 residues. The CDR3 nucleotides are TGTGCCAGTAGTATTGAAGGCCCTCGCAATCAGCCCCAGCATTTT. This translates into CASSIEGPRNQPQHF. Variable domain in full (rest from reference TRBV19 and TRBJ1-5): DGGITQSPKYLFRKEGQNVTLSCEQNLNHDAMYWYRQDPGQGLRLIYYSQIVNDFQKGDIAEGYSVSREKKESFPLTVTSAQKNPTAFYLCASSIEGPRNQPQHFGDGTRLSIL.

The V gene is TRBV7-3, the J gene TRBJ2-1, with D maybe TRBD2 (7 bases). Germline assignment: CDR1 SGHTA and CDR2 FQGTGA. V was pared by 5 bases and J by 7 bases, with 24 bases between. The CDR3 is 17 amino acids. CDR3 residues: CASSTYLGRERGNEQFF. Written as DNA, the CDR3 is TGTGCCAGCAGCACTTACCTGGGGCGGGAGAGGGGGAATGAGCAGTTCTTC.

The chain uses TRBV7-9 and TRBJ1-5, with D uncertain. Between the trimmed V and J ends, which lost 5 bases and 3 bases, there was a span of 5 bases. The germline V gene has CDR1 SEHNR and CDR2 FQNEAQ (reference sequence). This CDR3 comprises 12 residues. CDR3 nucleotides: TGTGCCAGCAGCCGGGACAATCAGCCCCAGCATTTT. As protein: CASSRDNQPQHF.

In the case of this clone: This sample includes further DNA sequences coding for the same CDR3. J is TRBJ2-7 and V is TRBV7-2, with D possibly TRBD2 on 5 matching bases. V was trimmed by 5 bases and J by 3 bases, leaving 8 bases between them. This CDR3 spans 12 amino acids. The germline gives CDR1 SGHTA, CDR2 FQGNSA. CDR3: CASSPAGYEQYF. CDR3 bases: TGTGCCAGCAGCCCTGCGGGCTACGAGCAGTACTTC.

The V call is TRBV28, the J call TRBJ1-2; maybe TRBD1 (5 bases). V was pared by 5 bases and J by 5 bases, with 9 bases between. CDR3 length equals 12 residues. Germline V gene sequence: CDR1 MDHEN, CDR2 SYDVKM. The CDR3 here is CASSRRGYGYTF. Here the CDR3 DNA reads TGTGCCAGCAGTCGACGGGGGTATGGCTACACCTTC.

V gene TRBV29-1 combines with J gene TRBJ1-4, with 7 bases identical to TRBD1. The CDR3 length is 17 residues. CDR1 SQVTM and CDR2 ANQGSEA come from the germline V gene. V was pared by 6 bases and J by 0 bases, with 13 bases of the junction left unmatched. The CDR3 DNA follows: TGCAGCGTCGCTCACAGGGGTATAGGCTCAACTAATGAAAAACTGTTTTTT. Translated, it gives CSVAHRGIGSTNEKLFF.

CDR3 in DNA: TGTGCCTGGAGTGGACCTACCACCTACGAGCAGTACTTC. Amino acids: CAWSGPTTYEQYF. The rearrangement links TRBV30 to TRBJ2-7; D call uncertain. V lost 1 base and J 2 bases, leaving 9 bases between the germline ends. Germline assignment: CDR1 GTSNPN and CDR2 SVGIG (reference sequence). The CDR3 consists of 13 residues.

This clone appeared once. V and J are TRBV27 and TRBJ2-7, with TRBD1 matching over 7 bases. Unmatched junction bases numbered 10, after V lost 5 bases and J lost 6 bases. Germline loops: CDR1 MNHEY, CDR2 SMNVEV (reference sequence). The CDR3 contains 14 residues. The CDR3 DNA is TGTGCCAGCAGTCCGGGACAGATCGCGTTCGAGCAGTACTTC. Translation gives CASSPGQIAFEQYF.

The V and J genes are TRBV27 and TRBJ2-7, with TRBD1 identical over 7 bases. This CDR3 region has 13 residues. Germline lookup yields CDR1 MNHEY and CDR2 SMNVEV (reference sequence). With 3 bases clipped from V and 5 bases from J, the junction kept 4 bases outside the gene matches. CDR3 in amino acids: CASSFRGSDEQYF. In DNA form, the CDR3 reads TGTGCCAGCAGTTTCAGGGGGTCGGACGAGCAGTACTTC.

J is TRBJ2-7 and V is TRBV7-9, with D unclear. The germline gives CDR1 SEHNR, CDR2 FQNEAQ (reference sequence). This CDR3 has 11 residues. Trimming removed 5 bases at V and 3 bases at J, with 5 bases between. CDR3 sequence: CASSRDYEQYF. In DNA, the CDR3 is TGTGCCAGCAGCCGAGACTACGAGCAGTACTTC.